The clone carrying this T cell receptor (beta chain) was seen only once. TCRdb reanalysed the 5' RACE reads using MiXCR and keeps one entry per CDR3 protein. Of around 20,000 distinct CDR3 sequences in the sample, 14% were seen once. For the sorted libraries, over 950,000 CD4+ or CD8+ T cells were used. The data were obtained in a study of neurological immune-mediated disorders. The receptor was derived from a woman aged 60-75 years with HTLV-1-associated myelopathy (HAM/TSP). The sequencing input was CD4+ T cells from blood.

CDR3 sequence: CAISTGTGYNEQFF. For the CDR3, the DNA is TGTGCCATCAGCACAGGTACGGGCTACAATGAGCAGTTCTTC. The J gene is TRBJ2-1, the V gene TRBV10-3; D may be TRBD1 (5 bases). The V gene lost 6 bases and the J gene lost 3 bases, with 12 bases spanning the gap. This CDR3 has 14 residues. Looked up from germline, CDR1 is ENHRY and CDR2 is SYGVKD.